One and the same sample provided the 3 T cell receptor beta chains below, sequenced in a study of molecular identifiers for immune sequencing clone quantification. TCRdb itself ran the PCR reads through MiXCR, one entry per CDR3 protein. Among about 630,000 distinct CDR3 sequences, roughly 25% were seen once, and the ten largest hold 0.78%. Sequenced: naive CD8+ T cells from blood, with Jurkat cell RNA spiked in. Subset of the sample: FACS-sorted CD8+CD4-CCR7+CD45RA+ naive T cells. These receptors all come from a human donor in good health. Some libraries in this study had Jurkat cell RNA spiked in.

The V and J genes are TRBV19 and TRBJ2-7, with 7 bases lining up with TRBD1. Germline-derived CDR1 and CDR2 are LNHDA and SQIVND (reference sequence). The CDR3 consists of 12 residues. J gave up 6 bases and V 9 bases, and 8 bases lay outside the gene matches. CDR3 residues: CASSTGSREQYF. The CDR3 DNA reads TGTGCCAGCTCGACAGGGAGTCGCGAGCAGTACTTC.

This chain uses TRBV7-9 with TRBJ2-1; 7 positions match TRBD2. The V gene end was trimmed by 11 bases and the J gene end by 1 base; junction bases not matched to a gene: 8. CDR1 SEHNR and CDR2 FQNEAQ come from the germline V gene (reference sequence). This CDR3 region has 14 residues. CDR3 sequence reads: CAAPAGPSYNEQFF. CDR3 DNA: TGTGCCGCACCAGCGGGGCCGTCCTACAATGAGCAGTTCTTC. The whole variable domain, remainder taken from reference TRBV7-9 and TRBJ2-1, is DTGVSQNPRHKITKRGQNVTFRCDPISEHNRLYWYRQTLGQGPEFLTYFQNEAQLEKSRLLSDRFSAERPKGSFSTLEIQRTEQGDSAMYLCAAPAGPSYNEQFFGPGTRLTVL.

To note about this clonotype: A clone one base away is much larger, so this may be a read error. Since the CDR3 does not end with the conserved phenylalanine or tryptophan, this likely comes from a read error. The chain joins TRBV6-1 to TRBJ1-1; 7 nucleotides match TRBD1. J gave up 8 bases and V 1 base, and 13 bases lay outside the gene matches. CDR1 MNHNS and CDR2 SASEGT come from the germline V gene. The CDR3 extends over 16 amino acids. The DNA for the CDR3 is TGTGCCAGCAGTGAAGTGCCCCGTTCAGGGGGTCTCGAAGCTTTCTAT. Its translation: CASSEVPRSGGLEAFY.